One and the same sample provided the 9 T cell receptor beta chains below, sequenced in a study of shared clonotypes between healthy human individuals. Method: immunoSEQ multiplex PCR; TCRdb's copy keeps in-frame clones and lacks some. The sample holds 2 million to 2.5 million clones, more than 85% seen once. The material sequenced was naive CD4+ T cells from PBMCs. Subset noted: CD45RA+ positively selected. The receptors stem from a man aged 18 to 35 in good health. Some clones in this sample may be carry-over from other donors' samples.

The rearrangement links TRBV5-8 to TRBJ2-5; 12 bases align to TRBD2. Germline lookup yields CDR1 SGHTS and CDR2 YDEGEE. CDR3 size: 15 residues. J lost 4 bases, V lost 1 base, and 2 bases had no gene match. The CDR3 sequence is CASSLSSGRGETQYF. As DNA, the CDR3 is TGTGCCAGCAGCTTGTCTAGCGGGAGGGGAGAGACCCAGTACTTC.

V gene TRBV10-3 combines with J gene TRBJ2-5; D is perhaps TRBD2 (5 bases). The CDR3 runs to 14 residues. Germline V gene lookup returns CDR1 ENHRY and CDR2 SYGVKD. Trimming took 6 bases from V and 5 from J, leaving 16 bases between them. The CDR3 loop is CAISRGAAAETQYF. The CDR3 coding sequence is TGTGCCATCAGCCGGGGAGCAGCAGCGGAGACCCAGTACTTC.

On this clone itself: The sample holds other DNA sequences that translate to the same CDR3. The chain joins TRBV30 to TRBJ1-5; D ambiguous. This CDR3 is 13 amino acids long. V shed 1 base and J shed 4 bases, with 8 bases lying between them. CDR1 is GTSNPN, CDR2 SVGIG, per germline (reference sequence). The CDR3 protein is CAWSGTGNQPQHF. As DNA, the CDR3 is TGTGCCTGGAGTGGTACGGGGAATCAGCCCCAGCATTTT.

In the case of this clone: The identical CDR3 is also encoded by other nucleotide sequences in the sample. V usage is TRBV19 and J usage is TRBJ1-2; D is uncertain. Trimming left V 3 bases short and J 4 bases short, with 3 bases between. The germline gives CDR1 LNHDA, CDR2 SQIVND (reference sequence). The CDR3 runs to 11 residues. DNA of the CDR3: TGTGCCAGTAGTATTGGCTATGGCTACACCTTC. Protein product: CASSIGYGYTF.

The chain links TRBV25-1 to TRBJ2-7, with D possibly TRBD1 on 6 matching bases. This CDR3 comprises 14 residues. The V gene lost 1 base and the J gene lost 4 bases, with 11 bases spanning the gap. Germline V gene lookup returns CDR1 MGHDK and CDR2 SYGVNS. CDR3 protein: CASSESGVAYEQYF. DNA of the CDR3: TGTGCCAGCAGTGAATCAGGGGTAGCGTACGAGCAGTACTTC.

The rearrangement joins TRBV13 to TRBJ1-1; D is possibly TRBD1 (6 bases). Per germline, CDR1 PRHDT and CDR2 FYEKMQ (reference sequence). CDR3 length: 16 amino acids. V lost 6 bases and J 0 bases, leaving 17 bases between the germline ends. The CDR3 reads CASRVGASFMNTEAFF. CDR3 sequence (DNA): TGTGCCAGCAGGGTGGGGGCCTCGTTCATGAACACTGAAGCTTTCTTT.

The CDR3 spells CASSPPERGYNEQFF. CDR3 DNA sequence: TGTGCCAGCAGCCCACCGGAGCGGGGGTACAATGAGCAGTTCTTC. The rearrangement links TRBV7-9 to TRBJ2-1, with TRBD2 matching over 8 bases. There are 15 residues in the CDR3. Germline CDR1 SEHNR, CDR2 FQNEAQ (reference sequence). V gave up 5 bases and J gave up 4 bases; unmatched junction bases: 7.

The chain uses TRBV19 and TRBJ2-1; 7 bases are a match to TRBD1. This CDR3 spans 13 amino acids. CDR1 and CDR2 from the germline V gene are LNHDA and SQIVND (reference sequence). Trimming took 6 bases from V and 7 from J; bases not matched to a gene: 6. CDR3 sequence: CASRGQLLNEQFF. Here the CDR3 DNA reads TGTGCCAGTAGGGGACAGCTTTTGAATGAGCAGTTCTTC.

The chain is built from TRBV2 and TRBJ1-5; D perhaps matches TRBD1 (5 bases). Trimming left V 4 bases short and J 4 bases short, with 11 bases between. Germline-derived CDR1 and CDR2 are SNHLY and FYNNEI. The CDR3 is 14 amino acids. The CDR3 spells CASSAGRGNQPQHF. The CDR3, as DNA: TGTGCCAGCAGTGCGGGCCGGGGGAATCAGCCCCAGCATTTT.